These 29 T cell receptor beta chains originate from one sample sequenced in a study of patients and donors after allogeneic stem cell transplantation (TCRdb year 2020). The protocol used for the library was RT-PCR. Instrument on record: NextSeq 550. TCRdb reran the public reads through fastp at Q25 and MiXCR, keeping productive beta chains. CDR3 protein sequences are deduplicated, and each keeps its most common genes and DNA. In this sample the table shows 900,000 to 1,000,000 distinct CDR3 sequences, more than 15% of which occur a single time. Around 5.5% of the sample is held by the ten biggest clonotypes. Sequencing used blood, either unsorted or a sorted T cell fraction (not recorded which). These receptors came from a human donor who was either an allogeneic HSCT recipient or a stem cell or donor lymphocyte infusion donor (not recorded which). It is not recorded whose cells these are; they may come from a transplant donor.

The chain is built from TRBV12-3 or TRBV12-4 and TRBJ1-2; 9 nucleotides agree with TRBD1. V gave up 4 bases and J gave up 7 bases; unmatched junction bases: 7. This CDR3 region has 14 residues. The CDR3 reads CASSYIQGAGGYTF. The CDR3 DNA follows: TGTGCCAGCAGTTACATACAGGGGGCCGGTGGCTACACCTTC.

V gene TRBV20-1 combines with J gene TRBJ2-1, with 9 bases identical to TRBD2. Per germline, CDR1 DFQATT and CDR2 SNEGSKA (reference sequence). There are 15 residues in the CDR3. J lost 4 bases, V lost 1 base, and 5 bases had no gene match. This CDR3 reads CSARGLADLYNEQFF. The CDR3 bases are TGCAGTGCTAGAGGACTAGCGGACCTGTACAATGAGCAGTTCTTC.

The chain has TRBV24-1 and TRBJ2-5; 7 bases are a match to TRBD2. The V gene's germline CDR1 is KGHDR and CDR2 SFDVKD. CDR3 length: 15 amino acids. V dropped 4 bases and J dropped 5; count of bases not matched to a gene: 9. CDR3 loop: CATSENRRGGETQYF. DNA for the CDR3: TGTGCCACCAGTGAAAATAGACGGGGAGGGGAGACCCAGTACTTC.

The chain couples TRBV6-1 to TRBJ2-7; tentative D call: TRBD1 (6 bases). In germline, CDR1 is MNHNS, CDR2 SASEGT. Trimming left V 5 bases short and J 0 bases short, with 14 bases between. The CDR3 runs to 15 residues. CDR3 residues: CASSRADSSSYEQYF. The DNA of the CDR3 is TGTGCCAGCAGTAGAGCGGACAGTAGCTCCTACGAGCAGTACTTC.

This clonotype was seen a single time. The chain recombines TRBV6-1 with TRBJ2-2; the D gene could be TRBD1 or TRBD2 (5 bases each). Trimming left V 6 bases short and J 0 bases short, with 14 bases between. The CDR3 is made up of 16 amino acids. Germline V gene lookup returns CDR1 MNHNS and CDR2 SASEGT. The CDR3 region is CASRPGPSSNTGELFF. CDR3 bases: TGTGCCAGCAGACCGGGACCGTCATCGAACACCGGGGAGCTGTTTTTT.

This clonotype appeared a few times. This chain uses TRBV7-3 with TRBJ2-1; 11 nucleotides align to TRBD1. This CDR3 contains 14 residues. CDR1 and CDR2 from the germline V gene are SGHTA and FQGTGA. The junction had 5 bases not matched to a gene; V was cut back by 4 bases and J by 9 bases. In DNA, the CDR3 is TGTGCCAGCAGCTCGCGGACAGGGGGCAGTGAGCAGTTCTTC. It encodes CASSSRTGGSEQFF. The variable domain in full, with the rest retrieved from reference TRBV7-3 and TRBJ2-1, is GAGVSQTPSNKVTEKGKYVELRCDPISGHTALYWYRQSLGQGPEFLIYFQGTGAADDSGLPNDRFFAVRPEGSVSTLKIQRTERGDSAVYLCASSSRTGGSEQFFGPGTRLTVL.

This clonotype occurred many times. CDR3 nucleotide sequence: TGTGCCAGCAGTTTAGTTGGGGGACTAGCGGATCAGTTCTTC. Translating it yields CASSLVGGLADQFF. The rearrangement uses TRBV12-3 or TRBV12-4 and TRBJ2-1; 11 nucleotides align to TRBD2. The J segment lost 13 bases and the V segment lost 1 base, leaving 6 bases of the junction unmatched. This CDR3 contains 14 residues.

This clonotype was recorded a few times. This chain connects TRBV2 to TRBJ2-1, with 10 bases identical to TRBD2. Trimming took 7 bases from V and 6 from J; bases not matched to a gene: 6. CDR3 length equals 14 residues. Germline V gene data show CDR1 as SNHLY and CDR2 as FYNNEI. The CDR3 region has the DNA TGTGCCAGCAACTCCGGGACTAGCGTCAATGAGCAGTTCTTC. Protein product: CASNSGTSVNEQFF.

The V and J genes are TRBV12-3 or TRBV12-4 and TRBJ1-2; D gene uncertain. V was trimmed by 6 bases and J by 2 bases, leaving 16 bases between them. The CDR3 totals 15 residues. The CDR3 is CASSFTTGTNYGYTF. The CDR3 DNA reads TGTGCCAGCAGCTTTACCACCGGTACCAACTATGGCTACACCTTC.

A few counts support this clonotype. The chain links TRBV20-1 to TRBJ2-3; D remains ambiguous. In germline, CDR1 is DFQATT, CDR2 SNEGSKA (reference sequence). This CDR3 region has 13 residues. V lost 1 base, J lost 4 bases, and 9 bases lay in between. CDR3 sequence (DNA): TGCAGTGCTAGAGCTTTTCGGGCAGATACGCAGTATTTT. This sequence encodes CSARAFRADTQYF.

This clonotype was counted at least ten times. This chain joins TRBV20-1 and TRBJ1-2; D not certain. The CDR3 runs to 13 residues. With 1 base removed from V and 4 bases from J, the gap between germline ends came to 10 bases. Germline V gene sequence: CDR1 DFQATT, CDR2 SNEGSKA (reference sequence). The CDR3 bases are TGCAGTGCTAGAGTAGTAGGCTCCTATGGCTACACCTTC. Translated, it gives CSARVVGSYGYTF.

This clonotype has only a few counts. This rearrangement joins TRBV9 to TRBJ2-2; 10 bases are shared with TRBD1. CDR3 size: 17 residues. V was pared by 4 bases and J by 4 bases, with 10 bases of the junction left unmatched. Germline CDR1 is SGDLS and CDR2 is YYNGEE. Written as DNA, the CDR3 is TGTGCCAGCAGCATCCCGGGACAGGGGTTCGGCACCGGGGAGCTGTTTTTT. It codes for CASSIPGQGFGTGELFF.

The J gene is TRBJ2-3, the V gene TRBV27; D ambiguous. CDR3 length equals 15 residues. Germline CDR1 is MNHEY and CDR2 is SMNVEV (reference sequence). The V end lost 3 bases, the J end lost 2 bases, and 12 bases lay between the germline ends. The CDR3 reads CASSFMAVPTDTQYF. DNA for the CDR3: TGTGCCAGCAGTTTCATGGCGGTGCCCACAGATACGCAGTATTTT.

The chain uses TRBV4-3 and TRBJ2-2, with D possibly being TRBD1 or TRBD2 (6 bases each). Trimming stripped 4 bases from V and 4 bases from J, with 16 bases between. From germline, CDR1 is LGHNA and CDR2 YSLEER. This CDR3 is 16 amino acids long. The CDR3 loop reads CASSLLRGPSTGELFF. As DNA, the CDR3 is TGCGCCAGCAGCCTACTTCGGGGGCCCTCCACCGGGGAGCTGTTTTTT.

This clonotype turned up a few times. The chain joins TRBV5-1 to TRBJ1-2; 7 bases align to TRBD1. The germline V gene encodes CDR1 SGHRS and CDR2 YFSETQ. The CDR3 is 14 residues long. The trim removed 4 bases at V and 5 bases at J, leaving 8 bases unmatched. The CDR3 reads CASSPGTDFYGYTF. CDR3 coding DNA: TGCGCCAGCAGCCCCGGGACAGATTTTTATGGCTACACCTTC.

In this sample, this clonotype turned up a few times. The chain recombines TRBV27 with TRBJ1-5; D uncertain. The length of the CDR3 is 13 residues. The germline V and J ends were trimmed by 7 bases and 7 bases, with 14 bases remaining between them. The V gene's germline CDR1 is MNHEY and CDR2 SMNVEV (reference sequence). CDR3 in DNA: TGTGCCAGCACCATATTTCAAGGGCAGCCCCAGCATTTT. Translating it yields CASTIFQGQPQHF.

This clonotype was seen a few times. This sequence joins TRBV20-1 and TRBJ2-2; 11 bases line up with TRBD2. Germline assignment: CDR1 DFQATT and CDR2 SNEGSKA (reference sequence). Losses at the gene ends were 5 bases for V and 8 bases for J; bases not matched to a gene: 4. The CDR3 runs to 13 residues. In DNA form, the CDR3 reads TGCAGTGCTCGACTAGCGGGATCGGGGGAGCTGTTTTTT. Protein: CSARLAGSGELFF.

The chain recombines TRBV19 with TRBJ2-1, with a possible D match to TRBD2 (5 bases). Between the trimmed V and J ends, which lost 3 bases and 0 bases, there was a span of 9 bases. CDR1 is LNHDA and CDR2 is SQIVND in the germline V gene (reference sequence). This CDR3 contains 15 residues. CDR3 sequence reads: CASSMPGSSYNEQFF. CDR3 nucleotides: TGTGCCAGTAGTATGCCGGGGAGCTCCTACAATGAGCAGTTCTTC.

This clonotype appeared a few times. CDR3 sequence: CAIGQVNGYTF. The CDR3, as DNA: TGTGCCATCGGACAGGTTAATGGCTACACCTTC. V gene TRBV10-3 combines with J gene TRBJ1-2; 7 nucleotides align to TRBD1. The V gene end was trimmed by 8 bases and the J gene end by 6 bases; junction bases not matched to a gene: 3. The V gene's germline CDR1 is ENHRY and CDR2 SYGVKD. CDR3 size: 11 residues.

This clonotype was counted only a few times. This chain uses TRBV18 with TRBJ1-2; D might be TRBD1 (5 bases). The CDR3 is 15 residues long. CDR1 is KGHSH and CDR2 is LQKENI in the germline V gene. Trimming removed 2 bases at V and 3 bases at J, with 13 bases between. This CDR3 reads CASSPVSSTDYGYTF. DNA for the CDR3: TGTGCCAGCTCACCAGTAAGTTCGACAGACTATGGCTACACCTTC.

At least ten counts were recorded for this clonotype. This chain joins TRBV18 and TRBJ2-3, with D perhaps matching TRBD1 (5 bases). Germline V gene lookup returns CDR1 KGHSH and CDR2 LQKENI. The CDR3 is 13 amino acids. V lost 8 bases, J lost 5 bases, and 14 bases lay in between. CDR3 sequence (DNA): TGTGCCAGCAGCCCGGGTCAGGGAGATACGCAGTATTTT. Encoded protein: CASSPGQGDTQYF. Full variable domain (outside the CDR3, taken from reference TRBV18 and TRBJ2-3): NAGVMQNPRHLVRRRGQEARLRCSPMKGHSHVYWYRQLPEEGLKFMVYLQKENIIDESGMPKERFSAEFPKEGPSILRIQQVVRGDSAAYFCASSPGQGDTQYFGPGTRLTVL.

The table lists this clonotype with a few counts. The chain has TRBV11-2 and TRBJ2-5, with TRBD2 matching 8 bases. Germline-derived CDR1 and CDR2 are SGHAT and FQNNGV. The CDR3 extends over 17 amino acids. The junction had 19 bases not matched to a gene; V was cut back by 1 base and J by 12 bases. CDR3 region: CASSLVGSSGHRGREYF. The CDR3 DNA follows: TGTGCCAGCAGCTTAGTAGGGTCTAGCGGGCATCGGGGCCGGGAGTACTTC.

The V gene is TRBV5-1, the J gene TRBJ1-4; no firm D call. The germline CDR1 and CDR2 sequences are SGHRS and YFSETQ. Trimming removed 0 bases from V and 4 bases from J, with 10 bases in between. CDR3 length: 15 residues. This CDR3 reads CASSLGQVINEKLFF. CDR3 bases: TGCGCCAGCAGCTTGGGGCAGGTCATTAATGAAAAACTGTTTTTT. The complete variable domain, with remaining parts taken from reference TRBV5-1 and TRBJ1-4, reads KAGVTQTPRYLIKTRGQQVTLSCSPISGHRSVSWYQQTPGQGLQFLFEYFSETQRNKGNFPGRFSGRQFSNSRSEMNVSTLELGDSALYLCASSLGQVINEKLFFGSGTQLSVL.

The chain joins TRBV7-2 to TRBJ2-3; 8 bases are a match to TRBD2. CDR3 size: 16 residues. Germline loops: CDR1 SGHTA, CDR2 FQGNSA. Losses at the gene ends were 5 bases for V and 2 bases for J; bases not matched to a gene: 9. CDR3 in DNA: TGTGCCAGCAGCCCACCCCAACTAGCGGCCACAGATACGCAGTATTTT. It encodes CASSPPQLAATDTQYF.

This clonotype was observed a few times. The chain couples TRBV4-3 to TRBJ1-6, with 9 nucleotides matching TRBD1. The CDR3 is 16 amino acids. Looked up from germline, CDR1 is LGHNA and CDR2 is YSLEER. The V and J ends lost 2 bases and 5 bases, in that order; junction bases with no gene match: 4. The CDR3 DNA reads as TGCGCCAGCAGCCAAAGCCGGGACAGGGATAATTCACCCCTCCACTTT. Its protein product is CASSQSRDRDNSPLHF.

The rearrangement joins TRBV15 to TRBJ2-3, with D perhaps matching TRBD1 or TRBD2 (5 bases each). Germline values: CDR1 LNHNV, CDR2 YYDKDF (reference sequence). The CDR3 is made up of 16 amino acids. The V and J ends lost 2 bases and 3 bases respectively, with 15 bases between them. CDR3 residues: CATSRSMTTGTDTQYF. In nucleotides, the CDR3 is TGTGCCACCAGCAGAAGCATGACTACAGGTACAGATACGCAGTATTTT.

In this sample, this clonotype turned up many times. The chain has TRBV6-2 or TRBV6-3 and TRBJ2-1, with D perhaps TRBD1 or TRBD2 (6 bases each). Trimming took 9 bases from V and 3 from J, leaving 27 bases between them. Germline V CDR1 and CDR2: MNHEY, SVGEGT. This CDR3 contains 18 residues. The CDR3 loop is CASLHDPVGAGIYNEQFF. CDR3 sequence (DNA): TGTGCCAGTCTCCATGACCCCGTGGGGGCGGGGATCTACAATGAGCAGTTCTTC.

The CDR3 DNA reads TGTGCCAGCAGTCTCTCAGCAAATACGCAGTATTTT. Translation: CASSLSANTQYF. The gene calls are TRBV12-3 or TRBV12-4 and TRBJ2-3, with D unresolved. V was pared by 5 bases and J by 7 bases, with 10 bases between. The length of the CDR3 is 12 residues.

There are many counts of this clonotype. The chain couples TRBV29-1 to TRBJ2-5, with TRBD2 matching over 16 bases. The CDR3 totals 17 residues. CDR1 is SQVTM, CDR2 ANQGSEA, per germline. The V segment lost 4 bases and the J segment 1 base; nucleotides outside the gene matches: 6. CDR3 sequence reads: CSVVGTSGRATQETQYF. The CDR3 DNA sequence: TGCAGCGTTGTTGGGACTAGCGGGAGGGCCACCCAAGAGACCCAGTACTTC.